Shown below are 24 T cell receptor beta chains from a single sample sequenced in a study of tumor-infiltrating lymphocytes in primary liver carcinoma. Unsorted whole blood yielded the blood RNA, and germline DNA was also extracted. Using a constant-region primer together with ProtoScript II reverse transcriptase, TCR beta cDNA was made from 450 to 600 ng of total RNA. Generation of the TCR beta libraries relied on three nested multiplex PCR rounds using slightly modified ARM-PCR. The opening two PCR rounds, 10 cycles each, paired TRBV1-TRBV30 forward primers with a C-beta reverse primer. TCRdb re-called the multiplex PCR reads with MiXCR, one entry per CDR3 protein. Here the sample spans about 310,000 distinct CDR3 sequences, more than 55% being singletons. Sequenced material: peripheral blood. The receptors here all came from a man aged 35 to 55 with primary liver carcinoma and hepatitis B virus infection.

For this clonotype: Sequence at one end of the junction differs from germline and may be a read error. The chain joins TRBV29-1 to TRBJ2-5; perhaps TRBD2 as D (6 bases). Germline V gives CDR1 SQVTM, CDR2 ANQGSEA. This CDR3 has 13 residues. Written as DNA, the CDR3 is TGCAGCTCATCAGCGGAGGGCCGAGAGACCCATTACTTC. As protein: CSSSAEGRETHYF.

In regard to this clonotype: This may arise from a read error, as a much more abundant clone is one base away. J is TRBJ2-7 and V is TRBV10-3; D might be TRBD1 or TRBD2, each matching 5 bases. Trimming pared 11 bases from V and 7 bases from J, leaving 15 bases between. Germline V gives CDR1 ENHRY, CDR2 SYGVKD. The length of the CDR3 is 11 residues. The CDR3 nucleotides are TGTGCCCCACTTGGGGACCAGGAGCAGTACTTC. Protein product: CAPLGDQEQYF.

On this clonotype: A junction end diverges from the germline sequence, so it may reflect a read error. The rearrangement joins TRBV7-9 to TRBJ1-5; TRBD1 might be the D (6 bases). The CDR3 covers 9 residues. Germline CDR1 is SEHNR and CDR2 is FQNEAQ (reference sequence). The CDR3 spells CVVGQPHHF. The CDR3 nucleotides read TGTGTAGTCGGACAGCCCCACCATTTT.

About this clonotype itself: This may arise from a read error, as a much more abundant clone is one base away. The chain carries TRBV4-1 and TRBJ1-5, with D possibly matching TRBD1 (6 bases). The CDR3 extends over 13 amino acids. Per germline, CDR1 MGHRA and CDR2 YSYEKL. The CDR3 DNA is TGCGGCAGCAGCCAAGAGGGGGGTCAGCCCCAGCATTTT. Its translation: CGSSQEGGQPQHF.

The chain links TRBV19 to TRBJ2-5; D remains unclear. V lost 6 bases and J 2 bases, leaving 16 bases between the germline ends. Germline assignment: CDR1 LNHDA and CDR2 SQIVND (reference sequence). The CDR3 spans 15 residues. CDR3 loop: CASSPARGGQETQYF. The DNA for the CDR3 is TGTGCCAGTAGCCCTGCTAGAGGTGGACAAGAGACCCAGTACTTC. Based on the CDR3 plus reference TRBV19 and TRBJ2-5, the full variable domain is DGGITQSPKYLFRKEGQNVTLSCEQNLNHDAMYWYRQDPGQGLRLIYYSQIVNDFQKGDIAEGYSVSREKKESFPLTVTSAQKNPTAFYLCASSPARGGQETQYFGPGTRLLVL.

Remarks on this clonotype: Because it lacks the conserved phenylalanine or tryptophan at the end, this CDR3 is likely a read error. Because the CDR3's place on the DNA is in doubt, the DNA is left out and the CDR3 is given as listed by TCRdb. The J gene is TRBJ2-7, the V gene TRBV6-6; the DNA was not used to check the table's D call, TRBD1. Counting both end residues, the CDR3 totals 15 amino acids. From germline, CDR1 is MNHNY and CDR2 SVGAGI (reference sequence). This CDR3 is CASSYDPRVTYEQYL.

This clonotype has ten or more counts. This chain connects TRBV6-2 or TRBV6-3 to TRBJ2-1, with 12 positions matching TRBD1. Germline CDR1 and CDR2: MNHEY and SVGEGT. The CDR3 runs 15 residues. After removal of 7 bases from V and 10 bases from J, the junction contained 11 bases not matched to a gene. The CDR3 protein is CASTEPGQGATEQFF. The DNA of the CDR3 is TGTGCCAGCACCGAACCGGGACAGGGGGCAACGGAGCAGTTCTTC.

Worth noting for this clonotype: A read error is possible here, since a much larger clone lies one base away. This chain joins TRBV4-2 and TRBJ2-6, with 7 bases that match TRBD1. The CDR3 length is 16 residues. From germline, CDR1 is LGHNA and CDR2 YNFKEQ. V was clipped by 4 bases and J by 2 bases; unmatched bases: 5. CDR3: CASSLHQGAGANVLTF. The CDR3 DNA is TGTGCCAGCAGCCTACACCAGGGGGCTGGGGCCAACGTCCTGACTTTC.

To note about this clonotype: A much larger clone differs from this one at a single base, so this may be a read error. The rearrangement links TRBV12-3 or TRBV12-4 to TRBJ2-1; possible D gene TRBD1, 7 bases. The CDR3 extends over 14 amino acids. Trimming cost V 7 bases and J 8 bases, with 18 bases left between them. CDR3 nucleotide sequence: TGTGCCAGCACCTTGGCAGGGGGGAGGTATGAGCAGTTCTTC. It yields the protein CASTLAGGRYEQFF.

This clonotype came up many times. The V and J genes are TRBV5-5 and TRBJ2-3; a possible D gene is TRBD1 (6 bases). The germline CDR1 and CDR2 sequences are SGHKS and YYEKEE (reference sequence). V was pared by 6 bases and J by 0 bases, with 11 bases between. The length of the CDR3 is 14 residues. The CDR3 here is CASNTGLSTDTQYF. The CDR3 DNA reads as TGTGCCAGCAATACAGGGCTTAGCACAGATACGCAGTATTTT.

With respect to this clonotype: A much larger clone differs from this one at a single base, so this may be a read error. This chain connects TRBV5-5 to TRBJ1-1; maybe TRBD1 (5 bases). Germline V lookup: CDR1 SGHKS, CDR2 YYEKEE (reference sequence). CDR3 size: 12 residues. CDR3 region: CSSSLWGPEAFF. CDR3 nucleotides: TGTTCCAGCAGCTTATGGGGACCTGAAGCTTTCTTT.

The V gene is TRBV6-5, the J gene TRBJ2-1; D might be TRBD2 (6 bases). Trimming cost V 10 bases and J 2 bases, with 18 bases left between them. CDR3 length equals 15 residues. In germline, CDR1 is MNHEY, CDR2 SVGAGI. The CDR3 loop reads CANRPRLAAYNEQFF. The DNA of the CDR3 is TGTGCCAACAGACCCAGATTAGCGGCCTACAATGAGCAGTTCTTC.

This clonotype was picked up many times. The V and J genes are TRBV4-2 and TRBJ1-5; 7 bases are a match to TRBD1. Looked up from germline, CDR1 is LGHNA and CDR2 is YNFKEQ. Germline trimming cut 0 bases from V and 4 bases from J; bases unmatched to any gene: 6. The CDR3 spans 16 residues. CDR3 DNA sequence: TGTGCCAGCAGCCAAGATAGGGCAGGGGGAAATCAGCCCCAGCATTTT. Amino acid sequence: CASSQDRAGGNQPQHF.

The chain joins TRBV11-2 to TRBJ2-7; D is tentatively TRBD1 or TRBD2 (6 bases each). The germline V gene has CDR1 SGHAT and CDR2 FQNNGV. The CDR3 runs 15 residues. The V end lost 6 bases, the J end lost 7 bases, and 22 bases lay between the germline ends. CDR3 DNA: TGTGCCAGCAGGGAGGGGACCACAGGGATAGAGGAGCAGTACTTC. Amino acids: CASREGTTGIEEQYF.

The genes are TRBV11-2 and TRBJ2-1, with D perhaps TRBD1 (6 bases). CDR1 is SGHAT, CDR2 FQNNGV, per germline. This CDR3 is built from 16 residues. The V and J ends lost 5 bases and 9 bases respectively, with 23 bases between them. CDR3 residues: CASSHRVGNGVGEQFF. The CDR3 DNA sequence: TGTGCCAGCAGCCACAGGGTCGGCAATGGTGTTGGTGAGCAGTTCTTC.

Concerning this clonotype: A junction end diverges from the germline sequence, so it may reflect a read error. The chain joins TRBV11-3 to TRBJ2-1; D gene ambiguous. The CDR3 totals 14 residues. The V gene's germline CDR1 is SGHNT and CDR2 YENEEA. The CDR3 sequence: CANSLKANYNEQFF. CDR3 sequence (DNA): TGTGCCAACAGCTTAAAGGCGAACTATAATGAGCAGTTCTTC.

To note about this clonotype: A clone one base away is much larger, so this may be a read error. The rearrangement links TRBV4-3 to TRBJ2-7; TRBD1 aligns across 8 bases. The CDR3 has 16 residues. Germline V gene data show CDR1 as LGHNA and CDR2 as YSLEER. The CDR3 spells CASSPNQGAPEDEQCF. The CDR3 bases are TGCGCCAGCAGCCCAAATCAGGGGGCCCCCGAGGACGAGCAGTGCTTC.

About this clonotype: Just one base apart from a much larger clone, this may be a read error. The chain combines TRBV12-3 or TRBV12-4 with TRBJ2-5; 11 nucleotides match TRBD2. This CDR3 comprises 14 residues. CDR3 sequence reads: CASSLGTSGEIQYF. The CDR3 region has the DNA TGTGCCAGCAGTTTGGGGACTAGCGGAGAGATCCAGTACTTC.

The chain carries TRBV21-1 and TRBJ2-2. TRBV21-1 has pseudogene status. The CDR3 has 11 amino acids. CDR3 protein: CAGSKSRELFF. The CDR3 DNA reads TGTGCCGGGAGCAAATCCAGGGAGCTGTTTTTT.

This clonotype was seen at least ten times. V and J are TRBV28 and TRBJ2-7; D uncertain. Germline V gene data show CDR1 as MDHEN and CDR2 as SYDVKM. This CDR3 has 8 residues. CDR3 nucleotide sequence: TGTGCGGCCTACGAGCAGTACTTC. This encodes CAAYEQYF.

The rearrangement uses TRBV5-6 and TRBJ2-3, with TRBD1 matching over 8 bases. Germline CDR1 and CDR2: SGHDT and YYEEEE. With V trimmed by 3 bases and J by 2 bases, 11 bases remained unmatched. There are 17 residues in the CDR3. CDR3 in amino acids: CASSSNLGQEYTDTQYF. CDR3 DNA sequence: TGTGCCAGCAGCTCTAACCTGGGACAGGAATACACAGATACGCAGTATTTT.

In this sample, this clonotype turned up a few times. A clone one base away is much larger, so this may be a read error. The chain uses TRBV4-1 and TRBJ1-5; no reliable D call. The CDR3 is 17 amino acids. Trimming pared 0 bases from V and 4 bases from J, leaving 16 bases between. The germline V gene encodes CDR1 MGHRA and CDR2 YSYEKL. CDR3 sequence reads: CASSQDLWLSVNQPQHF. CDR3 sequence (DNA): TGCGCCAGCAGCCAAGATTTATGGCTATCGGTGAATCAGCCCCAGCATTTT.

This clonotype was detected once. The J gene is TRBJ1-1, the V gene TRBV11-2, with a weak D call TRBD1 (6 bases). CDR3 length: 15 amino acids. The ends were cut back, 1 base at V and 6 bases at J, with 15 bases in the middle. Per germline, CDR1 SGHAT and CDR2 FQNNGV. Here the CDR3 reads CASSLGQALGAEAFF. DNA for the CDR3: TGTGCCAGCAGCTTAGGACAGGCCTTGGGGGCTGAAGCTTTCTTT.

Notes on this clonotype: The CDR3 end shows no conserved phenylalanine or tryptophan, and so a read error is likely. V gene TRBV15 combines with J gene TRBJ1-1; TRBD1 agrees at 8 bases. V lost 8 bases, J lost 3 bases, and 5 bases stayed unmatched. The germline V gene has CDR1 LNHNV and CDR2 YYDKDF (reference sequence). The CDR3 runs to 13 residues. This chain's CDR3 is CATSTGGDTEAFI. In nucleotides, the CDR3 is TGTGCCACCTCCACAGGGGGGGACACTGAAGCTTTCATT.